This TCR beta chain was recorded in a study of technical replicates of blood from a handful of donors. Germline V gene lookup returns CDR1 SNHLY and CDR2 FYNNEI. The CDR3 covers 14 residues. V was shortened by 3 bases and J by 12 bases, with 18 bases between the two germline ends. TCRdb's table, derived via immunoSEQ multiplex PCR, lists solely in-frame clones and lacks some. The data show under 55,000 clones, with 95% to 97% seen just once and 0.39% held by the top ten. This clonotype originated in a human donor in good health. The sequencing input was T cells isolated from PBMCs. This chain connects TRBV2 to TRBJ2-1; maybe TRBD1 (6 bases). The CDR3 is CASSERWGLTGQFF. The CDR3 nucleotides read TGTGCCAGCAGTGAGAGATGGGGGCTGACAGGGCAGTTCTTC.